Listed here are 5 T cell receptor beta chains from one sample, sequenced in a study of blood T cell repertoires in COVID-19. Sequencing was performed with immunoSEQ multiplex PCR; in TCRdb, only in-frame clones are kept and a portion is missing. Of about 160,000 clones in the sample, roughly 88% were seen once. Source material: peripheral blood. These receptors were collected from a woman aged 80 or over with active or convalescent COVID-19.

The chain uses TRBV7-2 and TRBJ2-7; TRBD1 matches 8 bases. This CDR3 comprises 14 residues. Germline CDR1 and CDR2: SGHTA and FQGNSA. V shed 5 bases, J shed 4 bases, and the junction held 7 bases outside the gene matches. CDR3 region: CASSQDRVSYEQYF. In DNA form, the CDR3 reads TGTGCCAGCAGCCAGGACAGGGTTTCTTACGAGCAGTACTTC.

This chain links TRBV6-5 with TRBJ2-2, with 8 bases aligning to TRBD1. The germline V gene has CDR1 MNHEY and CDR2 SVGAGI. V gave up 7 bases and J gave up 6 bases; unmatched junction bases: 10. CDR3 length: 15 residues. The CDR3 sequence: CASTLDRGGAGELFF. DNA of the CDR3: TGTGCCAGCACCTTAGACAGGGGAGGTGCCGGGGAGCTGTTTTTT.

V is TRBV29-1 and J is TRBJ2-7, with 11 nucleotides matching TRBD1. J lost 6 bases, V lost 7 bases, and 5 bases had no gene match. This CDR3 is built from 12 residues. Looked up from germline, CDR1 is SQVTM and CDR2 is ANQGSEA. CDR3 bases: TGCAGCGCCACGGGGACAGGGGGCGAGCAGTACTTC. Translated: CSATGTGGEQYF.

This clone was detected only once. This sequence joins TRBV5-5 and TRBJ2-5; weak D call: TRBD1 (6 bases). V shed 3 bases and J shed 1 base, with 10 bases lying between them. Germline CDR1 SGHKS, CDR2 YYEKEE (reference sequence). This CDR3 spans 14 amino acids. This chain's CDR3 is CASSWAGAQETQYF. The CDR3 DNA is TGTGCCAGCAGCTGGGCAGGGGCCCAAGAGACCCAGTACTTC.

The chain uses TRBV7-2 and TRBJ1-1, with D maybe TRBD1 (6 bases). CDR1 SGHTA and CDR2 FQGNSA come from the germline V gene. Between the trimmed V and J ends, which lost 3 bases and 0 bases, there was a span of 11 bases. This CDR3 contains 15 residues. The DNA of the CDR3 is TGTGCCAGCAGCTTGGGGGCTTCTATGAACACTGAAGCTTTCTTT. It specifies CASSLGASMNTEAFF.